This T cell receptor beta chain is from a study of cytomegalovirus exposure and HLA in healthy donors. Study conclusions and caveats: Sequencing depth across donors, presence/absence analyses assumed, was roughly uniform. Association of about 17,000 TCR beta sequences with HLA alleles was found at 0.05 false discovery rate in a later analysis.

This PCR relied on a set of 60 Vbeta primers and 13 Jbeta primers. Per the original data handling: There were about 80 million unique TCR beta chains by a later count, and 10 million to 12 million of them were shared. The method was immunoSEQ multiplex PCR; TCRdb's version includes in-frame clones alone and lacks a portion of them. Clonal size and the V and J genes are those of that table, whereas D and trimming came from the DNA. The data show 100,000 to 150,000 clones, around 74% seen once. In regard to this clone: The antigen is undetermined.

With 3 bases removed from V and 9 bases from J, the gap between germline ends came to 18 bases. The germline V gene has CDR1 MNHEY and CDR2 SMNVEV (reference sequence). The CDR3 is 16 residues long. The chain has TRBV27 and TRBJ1-6; no definite D call. The sequencing sample was made of PBMCs. The TCR originated in a woman between 45 and 65 years old in good health and CMV-seropositive. DNA of the CDR3: TGTGCCAGCAGTTTTGCTGCCACACCGGGAATTTCACCCCTCCACTTT. Translated, it gives CASSFAATPGISPLHF.